This TCR beta chain was recorded in a study of beta chain features in type 1 diabetes. Study context: All samples together contributed 107,917,701 sorted cells for examination. Study observations and caveats: Type 1 diabetes patients showed fewer insertions and more deletions at VDJ junctions. All four CD4+ subsets of Type 1 diabetes patients contained TCRB CDR3s that were moderately but significantly shorter.

In this sample, this clone turned up a few times. Its antigen is not known. Trimming pared 0 bases from V and 2 bases from J, leaving 11 bases between. CDR1 is ENHRY, CDR2 SYGVKD, per germline. This CDR3 is 15 amino acids long. Each population that was sorted was more than 98% pure. Reverse transcription of all isolated RNA meant that expressed TCRB transcripts were sequenced. The assay was immunoSEQ multiplex PCR, and TCRdb's table has in-frame clones only and misses some. The profile shows a few hundred thousand clones, over 8.5% of them singletons. This TCR was recovered from a man younger than 40 with type 1 diabetes. Sequencing was carried out using central memory CD4+ T cells from blood. The V gene is TRBV10-3, the J gene TRBJ2-7; maybe TRBD2 (5 bases). CDR3 region: CAISESTREPYEQYF. The CDR3 DNA follows: TGTGCCATCAGTGAGTCGACTCGGGAACCCTACGAGCAGTACTTC.